These T cell receptor beta chains were read from a single sample in a study of shared clonotypes between healthy human individuals. Measured with immunoSEQ multiplex PCR; TCRdb has only the in-frame clones, and not every one. The sample yields under 1,100,000 clones, 60% to 80% seen once. Sequencing was done on a sample of memory CD4+ T cells sorted from blood. The source is a man between 18 and 35 years old in good health. Each CDR3 is given with its conserved first and last residue. The order of the fields is D gene, J gene, V gene, clone size, CDR3 DNA, CDR3 protein. The D gene is left open where the match is weak. The size entry is marked missing in some rows and otherwise reads once, few, many or a size class.

>-|TRBJ2-3|TRBV29-1|-
TGCAGCGTTGTGATGTACACAGATACGCAGTATTTT
CSVVMYTDTQYF
>-|TRBJ1-1|TRBV18|-
TGTGCCAGCTCCCAAACGGTCGGCCTTAAAGCTTTCTTT
CASSQTVGLKAFF
>TRBD1|TRBJ1-5|TRBV30|few
TGTGCCTGGAGCCCTACAGGGGGTAGCAATCAGCCCCAGCATTTT
CAWSPTGGSNQPQHF
>-|TRBJ1-4|TRBV7-9|-
TGTGCCAGCAGCTTAGGGTCCAGGTCCAATGAAAAACTGTTTTTT
CASSLGSRSNEKLFF
>TRBD1|TRBJ2-3|TRBV5-1|-
TGCGCCAGCAGACCCGGACAGGACACAGATACGCAGTATTTT
CASRPGQDTDTQYF
>TRBD1|TRBJ2-5|TRBV2|-
TGTGCCAGCAGCGGGACAGGGGGGAAAGAGACCCAGTACTTC
CASSGTGGKETQYF
>-|TRBJ2-7|TRBV4-1|-
TGCGCCAGCAGCCATAAGCGGGCCGCTCCGGGACGCGTATCCTACGAGCAGTACTTC
CASSHKRAAPGRVSYEQYF
>-|TRBJ1-4|TRBV2|-
TGTGCCAGCAGGGGTGTTAGCGGTAACGAAAAACTGTTTTTT
CASRGVSGNEKLFF
>-|TRBJ2-7|TRBV10-3|-
TGTGCCATCAGTGAGTCCGGCGGCAACTACGAGCAGTACTTC
CAISESGGNYEQYF
>TRBD1|TRBJ2-5|TRBV5-1|-
TGCGCCAGCAGCTCTAAACAGGGGAAAACAGAGACCCAGTACTTC
CASSSKQGKTETQYF
>-|TRBJ1-4|TRBV21-1|-
TGTGCCAGAGAAGGGGTTTACTTTACCAGCCCACCTAATGAAAAACTGTTTTTT
CAREGVYFTSPPNEKLFF
>-|TRBJ1-6|TRBV19|few
TGTGCCAGTAGTATAGACCACAATTCACCCCTCCACTTT
CASSIDHNSPLHF
>-|TRBJ1-1|TRBV7-9|-
TGTGCCAGCAGCTTAGACTGGGTAGGCCGCCTGAGGGCTGAAGCTTTCTTT
CASSLDWVGRLRAEAFF
>TRBD1|TRBJ1-3|TRBV27|-
TGTGCCAGCCCCACTCTAGGGACAGGGAGACCTAACACCATATATTTT
CASPTLGTGRPNTIYF